The rows below give T cell receptor beta chains drawn from one sample of a study of blood T cell repertoires in COVID-19. Profiled with immunoSEQ multiplex PCR; TCRdb holds only in-frame clones, not every one. The data show fewer than 300,000 clones, with about nine tenths seen just once and approximately 10% held by the top ten. The sequenced sample was peripheral blood. The receptors here all came from a man in his fifties with COVID-19, enrolled during active disease. Each CDR3 is given with its conserved first and last residue. The D gene is left open where the match is weak.

v_call	d_call	j_call	cdr3_length	cdr3_nt	cdr3_aa
TRBV18	TRBD2	TRBJ2-3	15	TGTGCCAGCTCACAGGGACTAGCGGAGACAGATACGCAGTATTTT	CASSQGLAETDTQYF
TRBV6-5	TRBD1	TRBJ1-1	13	TGTGCCAGCAGGACAGGGGTGGACACTGAAGCTTTCTTT	CASRTGVDTEAFF
TRBV4-3	.	TRBJ1-2	16	TGCGCCAGCAGCCAAGAGGCCCGGGGAGGGCACTATGGCTACACCTTC	CASSQEARGGHYGYTF
TRBV18	TRBD1	TRBJ2-5	12	TGTGCCAGCTCAGGGGGACAGGGAACCCAGTACTTC	CASSGGQGTQYF
TRBV6-6	.	TRBJ1-5	15	TGTGCCAGCAGTTACCCTATGGGACTTTCGCAGCCCCAGCATTTT	CASSYPMGLSQPQHF
TRBV9	TRBD1	TRBJ1-6	18	TGTGCCAGCAGCCCAACAGGGGGATCTAGCTCCTATAATTCACCCCTCCACTTT	CASSPTGGSSSYNSPLHF
TRBV6-5	.	TRBJ1-5	14	TGTGCCAGCAATATTCCGGGGTCGTATCAGCCCCAGCATTTT	CASNIPGSYQPQHF
TRBV6-2/TRBV6-3	TRBD2	TRBJ2-5	16	TGTGCCAGCAGTTACTGGGGTAGCGGGGACCAAGAGACCCAGTACTTC	CASSYWGSGDQETQYF
TRBV29-1	TRBD2	TRBJ2-7	12	TGCAGCGTTGGACTAGCGGGTTACGAGCAGTACTTC	CSVGLAGYEQYF
TRBV24-1	TRBD1	TRBJ1-5	14	TGTGCCACCGGGCCGGGACAGGGTTATCAGCCCCAGCATTTT	CATGPGQGYQPQHF
TRBV24-1	.	TRBJ2-1	15	TGTGCCACCAGTGATGTGGGGGGCTCCTACAATGAGCAGTTCTTC	CATSDVGGSYNEQFF
TRBV25-1	TRBD2	TRBJ2-1	15	TGTGCCAGCAGTATAGCGGGGGGGCCTGTTAATGAGCAGTTCTTC	CASSIAGGPVNEQFF
TRBV7-6	TRBD1	TRBJ2-7	14	TGTGCCAGCAGCCGAACCGGGACAGGCTACGAGCAGTACTTC	CASSRTGTGYEQYF
TRBV10-3	TRBD1	TRBJ2-5	14	TGTGCCATCAGTGAAACGGACAGGGAAGAGACCCAGTACTTC	CAISETDREETQYF
TRBV6-5	.	TRBJ1-5	15	TGTGCCAGCACCCCGTGGCGGGCGGGCAATCAGCCCCAGCATTTT	CASTPWRAGNQPQHF
TRBV7-9	TRBD1	TRBJ2-7	16	TGTGCCAGCAGCTTCAATGAAAGGACAGGGGGCTACGAGCAGTACTTC	CASSFNERTGGYEQYF
TRBV19	.	TRBJ2-7	14	TGTGCCAGTAAGGAACAGCACAGCTCCTACGAGCAGTACTTC	CASKEQHSSYEQYF
TRBV11-2	TRBD2	TRBJ2-7	13	TGTGCCAGCATCCTTAGCGGGGGATACGAGCAGTACTTC	CASILSGGYEQYF
TRBV6-1	TRBD2	TRBJ2-3	17	TGTGCCAGCAGTGCCCTATCGCGGGGGGCCCTCACAGATACGCAGTATTTT	CASSALSRGALTDTQYF